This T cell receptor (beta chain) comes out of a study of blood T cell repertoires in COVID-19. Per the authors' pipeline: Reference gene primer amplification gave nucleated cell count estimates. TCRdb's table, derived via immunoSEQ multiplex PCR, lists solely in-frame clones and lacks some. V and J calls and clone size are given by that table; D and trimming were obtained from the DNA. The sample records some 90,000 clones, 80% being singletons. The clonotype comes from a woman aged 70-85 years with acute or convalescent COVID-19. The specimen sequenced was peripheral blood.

CDR3 nucleotides: TGTGCCAGCAGCCACAGATCCCAGGGCAGGGGGCTGACCGGGGAGCTGTTTTTT. The encoded protein is CASSHRSQGRGLTGELFF. The V gene is TRBV11-2, the J gene TRBJ2-2, with TRBD1 matching 8 bases. This CDR3 comprises 18 residues. V shed 5 bases, J shed 5 bases, and the junction held 16 bases outside the gene matches. Germline assignment: CDR1 SGHAT and CDR2 FQNNGV.